The 9 T cell receptor beta chains in this list originate from one sample, sequenced in a study of molecular identifiers for immune sequencing clone quantification. From the PCR reads, TCRdb called clonotypes with MiXCR, one entry per CDR3 protein. The sample lists approximately 590,000 distinct CDR3 sequences; approximately 24% were seen once. Source material: naive CD8+ T cells from blood, with Jurkat cell RNA spiked in. The subset is: FACS-sorted CD8+CD4-CCR7+CD45RA+ naive T cells. These TCRs come from a human donor in good health. Some libraries in this study had Jurkat cell RNA spiked in.

The genes are TRBV6-5 and TRBJ1-5; perhaps TRBD1 as D (6 bases). Trimming stripped 6 bases from V and 6 bases from J, with 15 bases between. This CDR3 has 14 residues. CDR1 MNHEY and CDR2 SVGAGI come from the germline V gene. The CDR3 DNA reads as TGTGCCAGCAGACACCAGGGGAGGATTCAGCCCCAGCATTTT. It translates to CASRHQGRIQPQHF.

The sample holds a few counts of this clonotype. The chain joins TRBV24-1 to TRBJ1-1; D is uncertain. V was shortened by 7 bases and J by 2 bases, with 10 bases between the two germline ends. CDR3 length: 13 amino acids. Germline lookup yields CDR1 KGHDR and CDR2 SFDVKD. The CDR3: CATRDDGNTEAFF. Written as DNA, the CDR3 is TGTGCCACCAGAGACGACGGTAACACTGAAGCTTTCTTT.

This chain links TRBV15 with TRBJ2-7, with 7 bases fitting TRBD1. The CDR3 runs to 18 residues. Germline V gives CDR1 LNHNV, CDR2 YYDKDF (reference sequence). Trimming took 5 bases from V and 2 from J; bases not matched to a gene: 18. The CDR3 DNA sequence: TGTGCCACCAGCTGGGGACAGCGCTCCAAGAAAGTGACCTACGAGCAGTACTTC. Translated: CATSWGQRSKKVTYEQYF.

The genes are TRBV7-3 and TRBJ2-3; weak D call: TRBD1 (6 bases). The V and J ends lost 4 bases and 4 bases respectively, with 12 bases between them. This CDR3 contains 14 residues. Germline V gene data show CDR1 as SGHTA and CDR2 as FQGTGA. This chain's CDR3 is CASSSGGAADTQYF. The CDR3 bases are TGTGCCAGCAGCTCTGGGGGCGCCGCAGATACGCAGTATTTT. The whole variable domain, filled in from reference TRBV7-3 and TRBJ2-3, reads GAGVSQTPSNKVTEKGKYVELRCDPISGHTALYWYRQSLGQGPEFLIYFQGTGAADDSGLPNDRFFAVRPEGSVSTLKIQRTERGDSAVYLCASSSGGAADTQYFGPGTRLTVL.

Note on this clonotype: A read error may be the cause here, since a much bigger clone is one base away. The chain carries TRBV14 and TRBJ1-2; the D is unclear. The germline gives CDR1 SGHDN, CDR2 FVKESK. The CDR3 is 16 residues long. The V gene lost 3 bases and the J gene lost 6 bases, with 20 bases spanning the gap. The CDR3 DNA sequence: TGTGCCAGCAGCCACGAAAAAAGAGGCATTGTGGATGGCTACACCTTC. The encoded protein is CASSHEKRGIVDGYTF.

About this clonotype itself: With a much larger clone just one base away, this may be a read error. The CDR3 bases are TGTGCCAACAGAGGGCAGGGAAGTGAAAAACTGTTTTTT. Amino acid sequence: CANRGQGSEKLFF. This sequence joins TRBV27 and TRBJ1-4, with D perhaps matching TRBD1 (5 bases). Trimming removed 10 bases from V and 7 bases from J, with 16 bases in between. Germline-derived CDR1 and CDR2 are MNHEY and SMNVEV (reference sequence). The CDR3 extends over 13 amino acids.

In its sample, this clonotype was seen a few times. This sequence joins TRBV18 and TRBJ2-7; the D is unclear. The CDR3 is made up of 16 amino acids. V lost 3 bases and J 0 bases, leaving 15 bases between the germline ends. Germline V CDR1 and CDR2: KGHSH, LQKENI. CDR3 DNA: TGTGCCAGCTCACCGAAGCAAGGGTCCTACTCCTACGAGCAGTACTTC. Protein: CASSPKQGSYSYEQYF.

The sample holds a few counts of this clonotype. The chain recombines TRBV7-9 with TRBJ2-1; unclear D gene. The CDR3 has 15 amino acids. V was trimmed by 1 base and J by 4 bases, leaving 11 bases between them. Germline V gene data show CDR1 as SEHNR and CDR2 as FQNEAQ (reference sequence). CDR3 nucleotide sequence: TGTGCCAGCAGCTTAGGGGAACCCAGATACAATGAGCAGTTCTTC. This codes for CASSLGEPRYNEQFF.

The sample holds many counts of this clonotype. J is TRBJ2-5 and V is TRBV4-3, with D perhaps TRBD2 (6 bases). The V end lost 2 bases, the J end lost 5 bases, and 18 bases lay between the germline ends. This CDR3 is built from 16 residues. The germline CDR1 and CDR2 sequences are LGHNA and YSLEER. CDR3 DNA sequence: TGCGCCAGCAGCCAAAGGAGCGCGGAGGGCAGGGAGACCCAGTACTTC. Its protein is CASSQRSAEGRETQYF.